Below, 5 T cell receptor beta chains from the same sample are listed, as sequenced in a study of T cells in Graves' hyperthyroidism and ophthalmopathy. TCR beta CDR3 regions were amplified from RNA transcripts. With the HTBI primer set, the TCR CDR3 went through a first round of RT-PCR. One entry per CDR3 protein, called by TCRdb with MiXCR from the multiplex PCR reads. The sample holds around 350,000 distinct CDR3 sequences, approximately 25% seen once. Source material: blood. These receptors were taken from a man aged 50-60 years with Graves' hyperthyroidism.

The sample holds many counts of this clonotype. The chain recombines TRBV28 with TRBJ1-1; D perhaps matches TRBD1 (6 bases). CDR3 size: 13 residues. V gave up 8 bases and J gave up 1 base, with 11 bases separating them. Germline lookup yields CDR1 MDHEN and CDR2 SYDVKM. The CDR3 sequence: CASVETGNTEAFF. CDR3 DNA: TGTGCCAGCGTGGAGACAGGGAACACTGAAGCTTTCTTT.

The CDR3 region is CASSGRDPGWGNQPQHF. The CDR3 DNA follows: TGTGCCAGCAGTGGTAGAGACCCCGGGTGGGGCAATCAGCCCCAGCATTTT. V is TRBV2 and J is TRBJ1-5; D ambiguous. The length of the CDR3 is 17 residues. CDR1 is SNHLY, CDR2 FYNNEI, per germline. Trimming cost V 4 bases and J 2 bases, with 18 bases left between them.

This chain joins TRBV4-2 and TRBJ2-3; no reliable D call. CDR3 length: 14 amino acids. V lost 4 bases and J 3 bases, leaving 11 bases between the germline ends. CDR1 and CDR2 from the germline V gene are LGHNA and YNFKEQ. The CDR3 DNA follows: TGTGCCAGCAGCCGAATGACTGCGACAGATACGCAGTATTTT. It translates to CASSRMTATDTQYF.

The CDR3 nucleotides are TGTGCCAGCAGCTTAGGCGATTTCTCGACCGAAAAACTGTTTTTT. Translated, it gives CASSLGDFSTEKLFF. V gene TRBV7-9 combines with J gene TRBJ1-4; D call uncertain. CDR1 is SEHNR and CDR2 is FQNEAQ in the germline V gene (reference sequence). The germline V and J ends were trimmed by 1 base and 8 bases, with 14 bases remaining between them. The CDR3 is 15 residues long.

The V gene is TRBV20-1, the J gene TRBJ2-7; 8 nucleotides match TRBD2. Germline V gene sequence: CDR1 DFQATT, CDR2 SNEGSKA (reference sequence). This CDR3 spans 15 amino acids. The junction had 7 bases not matched to a gene; V was cut back by 3 bases and J by 0 bases. The CDR3 DNA reads TGCAGTGCTAGGGAGTCAGCGGGAGACTCCTACGAGCAGTACTTC. It codes for CSARESAGDSYEQYF.